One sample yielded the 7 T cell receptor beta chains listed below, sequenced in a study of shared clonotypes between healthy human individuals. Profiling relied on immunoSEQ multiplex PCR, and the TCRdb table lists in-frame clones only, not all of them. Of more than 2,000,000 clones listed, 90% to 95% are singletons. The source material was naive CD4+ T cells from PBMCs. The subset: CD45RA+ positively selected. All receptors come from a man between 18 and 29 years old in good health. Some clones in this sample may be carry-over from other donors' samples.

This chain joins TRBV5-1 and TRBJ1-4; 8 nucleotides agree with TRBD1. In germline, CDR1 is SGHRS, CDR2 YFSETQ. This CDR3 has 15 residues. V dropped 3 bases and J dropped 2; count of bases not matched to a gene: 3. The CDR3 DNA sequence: TGCGCCAGCAGCTCGCGGACAGGGACTAATGAAAAACTGTTTTTT. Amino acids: CASSSRTGTNEKLFF. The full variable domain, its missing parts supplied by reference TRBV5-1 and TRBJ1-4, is KAGVTQTPRYLIKTRGQQVTLSCSPISGHRSVSWYQQTPGQGLQFLFEYFSETQRNKGNFPGRFSGRQFSNSRSEMNVSTLELGDSALYLCASSSRTGTNEKLFFGSGTQLSVL.

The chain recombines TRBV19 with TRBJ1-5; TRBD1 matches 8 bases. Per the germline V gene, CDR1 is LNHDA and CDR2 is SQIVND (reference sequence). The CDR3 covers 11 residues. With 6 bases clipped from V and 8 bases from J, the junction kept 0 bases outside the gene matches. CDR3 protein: CASRQGEPQHF. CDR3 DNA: TGTGCCAGTAGACAGGGGGAGCCCCAGCATTTT.

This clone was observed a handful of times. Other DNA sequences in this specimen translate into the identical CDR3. The CDR3 loop reads CASSLVLNTGELFF. The CDR3 DNA reads as TGCGCCAGCAGCTTGGTTCTGAACACCGGGGAGCTGTTTTTT. The J gene is TRBJ2-2, the V gene TRBV5-1; no definite D call. V gave up 0 bases and J gave up 1 base, with 4 bases separating them. Germline V gene lookup returns CDR1 SGHRS and CDR2 YFSETQ. This CDR3 comprises 14 residues.

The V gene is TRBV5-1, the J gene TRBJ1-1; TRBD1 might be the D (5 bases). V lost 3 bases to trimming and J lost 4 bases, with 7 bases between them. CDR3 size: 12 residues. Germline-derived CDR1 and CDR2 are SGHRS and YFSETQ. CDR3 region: CASSSGLTEAFF. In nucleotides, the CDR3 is TGCGCCAGCAGCTCGGGGCTCACTGAAGCTTTCTTT.

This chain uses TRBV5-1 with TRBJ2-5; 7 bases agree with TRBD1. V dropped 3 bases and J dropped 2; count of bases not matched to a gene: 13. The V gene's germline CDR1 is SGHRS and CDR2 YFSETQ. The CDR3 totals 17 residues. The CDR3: CASSSRTGQTVQETQYF. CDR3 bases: TGCGCCAGCAGCTCTCGGACAGGACAAACGGTACAAGAGACCCAGTACTTC.

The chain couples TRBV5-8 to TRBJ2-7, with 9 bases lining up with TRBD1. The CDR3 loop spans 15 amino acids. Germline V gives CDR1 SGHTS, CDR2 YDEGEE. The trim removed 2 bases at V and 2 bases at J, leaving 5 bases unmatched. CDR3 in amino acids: CASSFQQGAPYEQYF. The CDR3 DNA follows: TGTGCCAGCAGCTTTCAACAGGGGGCCCCCTACGAGCAGTACTTC.

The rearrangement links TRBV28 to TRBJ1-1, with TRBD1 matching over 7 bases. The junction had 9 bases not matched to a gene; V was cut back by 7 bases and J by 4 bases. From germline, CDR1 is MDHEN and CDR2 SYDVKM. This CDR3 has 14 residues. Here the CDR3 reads CASTQGGAGTEAFF. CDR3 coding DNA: TGTGCCAGCACTCAGGGGGGGGCGGGCACTGAAGCTTTCTTT. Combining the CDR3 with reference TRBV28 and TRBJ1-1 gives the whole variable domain DVKVTQSSRYLVKRTGEKVFLECVQDMDHENMFWYRQDPGLGLRLIYFSYDVKMKEKGDIPEGYSVSREKKERFSLILESASTNQTSMYLCASTQGGAGTEAFFGQGTRLTVV.